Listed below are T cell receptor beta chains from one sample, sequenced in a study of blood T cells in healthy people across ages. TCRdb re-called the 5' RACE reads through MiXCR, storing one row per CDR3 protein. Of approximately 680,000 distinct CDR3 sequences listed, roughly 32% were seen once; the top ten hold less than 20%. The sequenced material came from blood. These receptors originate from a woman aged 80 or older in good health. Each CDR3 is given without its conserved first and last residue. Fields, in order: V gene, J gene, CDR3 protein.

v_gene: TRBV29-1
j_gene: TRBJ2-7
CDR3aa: SVDEGPGEQY

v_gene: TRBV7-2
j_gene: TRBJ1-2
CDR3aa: ASSPLKILGHGYT

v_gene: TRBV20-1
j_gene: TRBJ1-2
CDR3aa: SARRRVTGAYGYT

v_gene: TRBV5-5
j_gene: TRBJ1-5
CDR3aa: ASSRGGAGNQPQH

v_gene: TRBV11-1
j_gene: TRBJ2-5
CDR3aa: ASRRASQETQY

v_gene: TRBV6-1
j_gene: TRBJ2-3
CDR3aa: ASLRSPARTDTQY

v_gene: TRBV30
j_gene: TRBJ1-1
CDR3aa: AWSPRVVVNTEAF

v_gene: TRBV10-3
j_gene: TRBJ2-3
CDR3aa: AISASGLGVADTQY

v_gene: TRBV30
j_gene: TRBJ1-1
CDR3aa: AWGRQNTEAF

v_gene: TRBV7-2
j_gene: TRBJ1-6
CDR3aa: ASSLFEGPGAGPLH

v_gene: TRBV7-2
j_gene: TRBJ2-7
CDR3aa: ASSLAQISRFVSYEQY

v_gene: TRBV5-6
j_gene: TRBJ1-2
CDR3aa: ASSSPATGGLFYGYT

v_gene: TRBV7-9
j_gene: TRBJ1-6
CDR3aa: ASSSSGPHSPLH

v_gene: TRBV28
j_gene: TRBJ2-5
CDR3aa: ASSSRDRGKETQY

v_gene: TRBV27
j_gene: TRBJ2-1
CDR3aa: ASRDEGAIYNEQF

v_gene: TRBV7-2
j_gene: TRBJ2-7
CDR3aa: ASSLSGQGYSYEQY

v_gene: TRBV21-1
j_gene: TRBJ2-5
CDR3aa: ASSKYGRGGLRETQY

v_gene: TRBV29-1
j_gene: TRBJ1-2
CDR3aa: SVEGGHNYGYT

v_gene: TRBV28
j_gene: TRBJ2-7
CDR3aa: ASSNSGGARGYEQY

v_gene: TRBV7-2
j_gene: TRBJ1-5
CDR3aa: ASSDNSGTRQPQH

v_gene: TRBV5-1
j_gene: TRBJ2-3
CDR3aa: ASSLDSRGGDTQY

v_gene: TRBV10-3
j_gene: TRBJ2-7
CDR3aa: AISSVTYEQY

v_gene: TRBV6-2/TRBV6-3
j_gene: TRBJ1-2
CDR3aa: ASSYYRASWYGYT

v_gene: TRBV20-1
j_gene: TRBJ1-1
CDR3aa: SASYRGGTTEAF

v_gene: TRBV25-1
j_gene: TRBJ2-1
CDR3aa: ASSEYRGSSYNEQF

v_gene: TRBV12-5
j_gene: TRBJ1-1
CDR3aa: ASAPRAAGGPTGAF

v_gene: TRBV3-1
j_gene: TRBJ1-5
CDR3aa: ASSRTTGSNQPQH

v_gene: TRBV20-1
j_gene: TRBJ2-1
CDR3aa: SASHPRTLSNEQF

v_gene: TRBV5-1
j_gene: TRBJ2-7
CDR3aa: ASSFSRGNEQY

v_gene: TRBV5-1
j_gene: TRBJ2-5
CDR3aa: ASSHPGQGKTQY

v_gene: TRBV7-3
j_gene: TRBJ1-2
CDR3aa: ASSPYRGELSGYT

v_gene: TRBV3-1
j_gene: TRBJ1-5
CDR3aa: ASSQDPPGGYSNQPQH